These T cell receptor beta chains were read from a single sample in a study of blood T cell repertoires in COVID-19. Libraries were prepared by immunoSEQ multiplex PCR; TCRdb keeps only in-frame clonotypes and omits some of them. The repertoire holds approximately 300,000 clones, with 85% to 90% as singletons. The sample taken for sequencing was peripheral blood. The receptors were gathered from a woman between 25 and 40 years old with COVID-19, enrolled during active disease. Each CDR3 is given with its conserved first and last residue. The order of the fields is J gene, V gene, D gene, clone size, CDR3 protein, CDR3 DNA. The D gene is left open where the match is weak. Size tells how often a clone was seen (once, few, many) or the class of an expanded clone, and some rows leave it out.

j_call: TRBJ2-5
v_call: TRBV6-5
d_call: NA
clone_size: NA
cdr3_aa: CASRGTLVETQYF
cdr3_nt: TGTGCCAGCAGGGGGACTCTTGTAGAGACCCAGTACTTC

j_call: TRBJ2-2
v_call: TRBV3-1/TRBV3-2
d_call: NA
clone_size: NA
cdr3_aa: CASSQGESGAGGELFF
cdr3_nt: TGTGCCAGCAGCCAAGGTGAATCTGGGGCAGGCGGGGAGCTGTTTTTT

j_call: TRBJ1-1
v_call: TRBV5-4
d_call: TRBD1
clone_size: NA
cdr3_aa: CASSLVGQGNTEAFF
cdr3_nt: TGTGCCAGCAGCTTGGTTGGACAGGGGAACACTGAAGCTTTCTTT

j_call: TRBJ1-2
v_call: TRBV9
d_call: TRBD1
clone_size: NA
cdr3_aa: CASSATGGVYGYTF
cdr3_nt: TGTGCCAGCAGCGCGACAGGGGGCGTCTATGGCTACACCTTC

j_call: TRBJ2-3
v_call: TRBV5-6
d_call: NA
clone_size: NA
cdr3_aa: CASSLFPKSADTQYF
cdr3_nt: TGTGCCAGCAGCTTGTTCCCAAAATCGGCAGATACGCAGTATTTT

j_call: TRBJ2-3
v_call: TRBV7-5
d_call: NA
clone_size: once
cdr3_aa: CARSLGPGGLKDTQYF
cdr3_nt: TGTGCCAGAAGCTTAGGGCCGGGGGGGCTCAAAGATACGCAGTATTTT

j_call: TRBJ2-7
v_call: TRBV4-1
d_call: TRBD1
clone_size: NA
cdr3_aa: CASSHPGQGIHEQYF
cdr3_nt: TGCGCCAGCAGCCACCCCGGACAGGGTATCCACGAGCAGTACTTC

j_call: TRBJ1-1
v_call: TRBV6-5
d_call: TRBD1
clone_size: NA
cdr3_aa: CASNRGAGGNTEAFF
cdr3_nt: TGTGCCAGCAATAGAGGGGCAGGGGGAAACACTGAAGCTTTCTTT

j_call: TRBJ1-1
v_call: TRBV5-1
d_call: NA
clone_size: NA
cdr3_aa: CASTYATNREGVAFF
cdr3_nt: TGCGCCAGCACCTACGCTACCAACAGGGAAGGAGTGGCTTTCTTT

j_call: TRBJ2-1
v_call: TRBV13
d_call: NA
clone_size: NA
cdr3_aa: CASSLKLVAYNEQFF
cdr3_nt: TGTGCCAGCAGCTTAAAACTAGTGGCCTACAATGAGCAGTTCTTC

j_call: TRBJ1-1
v_call: TRBV30
d_call: TRBD1
clone_size: NA
cdr3_aa: CAWGTVNTEAFF
cdr3_nt: TGTGCCTGGGGGACAGTGAACACTGAAGCTTTCTTT

j_call: TRBJ1-1
v_call: TRBV27
d_call: TRBD1
clone_size: NA
cdr3_aa: CASSTPGTGGTEAFF
cdr3_nt: TGTGCCAGCAGTACCCCCGGGACAGGGGGCACTGAAGCTTTCTTT

j_call: TRBJ1-2
v_call: TRBV28
d_call: TRBD1
clone_size: NA
cdr3_aa: CASSLVGTGGRGYTF
cdr3_nt: TGTGCCAGCAGTTTAGTGGGGACAGGGGGAAGGGGCTACACCTTC

j_call: TRBJ2-3
v_call: TRBV27
d_call: NA
clone_size: NA
cdr3_aa: CASSSTDTQYF
cdr3_nt: TGTGCCAGCTCTAGCACAGATACGCAGTATTTT

j_call: TRBJ1-4
v_call: TRBV18
d_call: NA
clone_size: NA
cdr3_aa: CASSETALNEKLFF
cdr3_nt: TGTGCCAGCTCAGAGACAGCCCTTAATGAAAAACTGTTTTTT

j_call: TRBJ1-5
v_call: TRBV30
d_call: NA
clone_size: NA
cdr3_aa: CAWSPQSNQPQHF
cdr3_nt: TGTGCCTGGAGTCCCCAGAGCAATCAGCCCCAGCATTTT